These T cell receptor beta chains were read from a single sample in a study of T cell responses to AZD1222 COVID-19 vaccine. Using immunoSEQ multiplex PCR, the repertoire was profiled, and TCRdb retains in-frame clones only, with some absent. Found here are about 130,000 clones, roughly 89% of them singletons; the top ten hold approximately 6%. The sequences come from peripheral blood, collected on day 0 of AZD1222 vaccination. The receptors were gathered from an adult in good health. Each CDR3 is given with its conserved first and last residue. A D gene is named only where the DNA matches it firmly. Expanded clones are given a class, and other clones once, few, many or no size at all.

len	j_gene	abundance	v_gene	d_gene	CDR3aa	CDR3nt
15	TRBJ2-6	.	TRBV6-5	.	CASSYSASGANVLTF	TGTGCCAGCAGTTACTCCGCATCTGGGGCCAACGTCCTGACTTTC
14	TRBJ1-1	few	TRBV28	.	CASSITSGNGEAFF	TGTGCCAGCAGTATCACATCAGGGAATGGTGAAGCTTTCTTT
15	TRBJ1-2	.	TRBV27	.	CASSLQGGTNYGYTF	TGTGCCAGCAGTTTACAGGGCGGAACTAACTATGGCTACACCTTC
15	TRBJ1-3	once	TRBV6-5	.	CASRRSGQQGNTIYF	TGTGCCAGCAGACGTAGCGGCCAACAAGGAAACACCATATATTTT
14	TRBJ1-1	.	TRBV2	.	CASIRAPMNTEAFF	TGTGCCAGCATCAGGGCCCCCATGAACACTGAAGCTTTCTTT
17	TRBJ2-2	.	TRBV27	TRBD2	CASSLSGLAVGTGELFF	TGTGCCAGCAGTTTATCGGGACTAGCGGTGGGCACCGGGGAGCTGTTTTTT
13	TRBJ2-5	.	TRBV5-8	.	CASSLFTEETQYF	TGTGCCAGCAGCTTGTTTACCGAAGAGACCCAGTACTTC
13	TRBJ1-2	.	TRBV7-9	.	CASSREANYGYTF	TGTGCCAGCAGCCGAGAAGCTAACTATGGCTACACCTTC
16	TRBJ2-5	.	TRBV6-2/TRBV6-3	.	CASSYSIWGARETQYF	TGTGCCAGCAGTTACTCGATCTGGGGCGCGAGGGAGACCCAGTACTTC
14	TRBJ1-2	.	TRBV7-9	.	CASSFQQGWDGYTF	TGTGCCAGCAGCTTTCAACAGGGCTGGGATGGCTACACCTTC
15	TRBJ2-7	.	TRBV6-5	TRBD2	CASSYGTRTVYEQYF	TGTGCCAGCAGTTACGGGACTAGGACAGTCTACGAGCAGTACTTC
15	TRBJ1-3	.	TRBV18	.	CASSPRGISGNTIYF	TGTGCCAGCTCACCAAGGGGAATCTCTGGAAACACCATATATTTT
12	TRBJ2-7	.	TRBV29-1	.	CSVDGGVDEQYF	TGCAGCGTTGATGGGGGAGTGGACGAGCAGTACTTC
15	TRBJ1-1	once	TRBV19	.	CASSPTADLNTEAFF	TGTGCCAGTAGCCCTACAGCAGACCTGAACACTGAAGCTTTCTTT
18	TRBJ2-1	.	TRBV7-8	TRBD1	CASSAPGQGTSFYNEQFF	TGTGCCAGCAGCGCGCCGGGACAGGGGACCTCCTTCTACAATGAGCAGTTCTTC
19	TRBJ2-1	.	TRBV21-1	.	CASSPRGELAGGVRNEQFF	TGTGCCAGCAGCCCACGAGGGGAACTAGCGGGGGGGGTCCGCAATGAGCAGTTCTTC
14	TRBJ2-1	.	TRBV19	.	CASSIGPGSGEQFF	TGTGCCAGTAGTATAGGTCCAGGGTCTGGTGAGCAGTTCTTC
12	TRBJ2-1	.	TRBV10-1	.	CASSESTIVQFF	TGCGCCAGCAGTGAGTCGACTATAGTGCAGTTCTTC
13	TRBJ1-1	.	TRBV30	.	CAWSLGDATEAFF	TGTGCCTGGAGTCTAGGGGATGCCACTGAAGCTTTCTTT
15	TRBJ2-7	.	TRBV30	TRBD2	CAWSLIRGGSAEQYF	TGTGCCTGGAGTCTCATACGGGGGGGATCGGCCGAGCAGTACTTC
16	TRBJ1-6	once	TRBV6-5	.	CASSYSSRAGNSPLHF	TGTGCCAGCAGTTACTCGAGTCGGGCGGGTAATTCACCCCTCCACTTT
12	TRBJ1-3	.	TRBV2	.	CASSLDGNTIYF	TGTGCCAGCAGCTTGGACGGAAACACCATATATTTT
12	TRBJ1-2	.	TRBV3-1/TRBV3-2	TRBD1	CASSLGQGSYTF	TGTGCCAGCAGCCTCGGACAGGGGAGCTACACCTTC
15	TRBJ2-3	.	TRBV7-2	TRBD2	CASGLTSGGADTQYF	TGTGCCAGCGGGTTAACGTCGGGGGGTGCAGATACGCAGTATTTT
13	TRBJ2-1	.	TRBV19	.	CASLNQGYNEQFF	TGTGCCAGTCTTAATCAGGGGTATAATGAGCAGTTCTTC
14	TRBJ2-7	once	TRBV13	TRBD2	CASSSQMGGYEQYF	TGTGCCAGCAGCTCACAGATGGGAGGGTACGAGCAGTACTTC
13	TRBJ2-1	.	TRBV11-3	.	CASSLAIGNEQFF	TGTGCCAGCAGCTTAGCCATAGGCAATGAGCAGTTCTTC
14	TRBJ2-4	.	TRBV14	.	CASSQDKGRDIQYF	TGTGCCAGCAGCCAAGATAAGGGTAGGGACATTCAGTACTTC
16	TRBJ1-2	.	TRBV6-1	.	CASSETPTGRGNGYTF	TGTGCCAGCAGTGAAACCCCCACAGGGAGGGGAAATGGCTACACCTTC
13	TRBJ1-1	.	TRBV27	.	CASSTYRDTEAFF	TGTGCCAGCAGTACTTACAGGGACACTGAAGCTTTCTTT
16	TRBJ1-2	.	TRBV12-5	.	CASGLAGLTAPYGYTF	TGTGCTAGTGGTTTGGCCGGCCTGACAGCTCCATATGGCTACACCTTC
14	TRBJ2-1	.	TRBV10-1	.	CASRAGPNYNEQFF	TGCGCCAGCAGGGCGGGACCCAACTACAATGAGCAGTTCTTC
14	TRBJ1-1	once	TRBV5-1	TRBD1	CASSSDRGRRLAFF	TGCGCCAGCAGCTCTGACAGGGGCCGTAGGCTGGCTTTCTTT
13	TRBJ1-1	.	TRBV5-6	.	CASSLDSYTEAFF	TGTGCCAGCAGCTTGGACAGTTACACTGAAGCTTTCTTT
15	TRBJ2-5	.	TRBV5-1	.	CASSSGDGGQETQYF	TGCGCCAGCAGTTCAGGGGATGGGGGCCAAGAGACCCAGTACTTC
14	TRBJ1-1	.	TRBV6-5	.	CASSYGAVNTEAFF	TGTGCCAGCAGTTACGGGGCCGTGAACACTGAAGCTTTCTTT
16	TRBJ1-5	.	TRBV30	.	CAWSGGLGVNNQPQHF	TGTGCCTGGAGTGGGGGTTTGGGCGTAAATAATCAGCCCCAGCATTTT
13	TRBJ1-6	.	TRBV19	.	CASSFAGDSPLHF	TGTGCCAGTAGTTTCGCGGGAGATTCACCCCTCCACTTT
20	TRBJ2-1	.	TRBV4-2	TRBD2	CASSQEGPRPAGGIRNEQFF	TGTGCCAGCAGCCAAGAAGGTCCCCGGCCAGCGGGGGGTATCCGCAATGAGCAGTTCTTC
14	TRBJ2-3	.	TRBV6-4	.	CASSPEGGTDTQYF	TGTGCCAGCAGCCCAGAGGGGGGGACAGATACGCAGTATTTT
17	TRBJ2-3	.	TRBV13	.	CASSPEVVGVGTDTQYF	TGTGCCAGCAGCCCGGAAGTCGTTGGGGTAGGCACAGATACGCAGTATTTT
15	TRBJ1-2	.	TRBV6-5	.	CASSYSNPAINGYTF	TGTGCCAGCAGTTACTCGAACCCGGCCATAAATGGCTACACCTTC
13	TRBJ1-4	.	TRBV21-1	.	CAKWPPYPEKLFF	TGTGCCAAATGGCCCCCGTATCCCGAAAAACTGTTTTTT
12	TRBJ1-2	.	TRBV6-2/TRBV6-3	.	CASSQTNYGYTF	TGTGCCAGCAGTCAGACTAACTATGGCTACACCTTC
15	TRBJ2-7	.	TRBV27	TRBD2	CASRLLAGGTYEQYF	TGTGCCAGCAGACTCCTAGCGGGGGGGACCTACGAGCAGTACTTC
16	TRBJ1-5	.	TRBV7-2	.	CASSFDRPTGNQPQHF	TGTGCCAGCAGCTTCGACAGGCCGACTGGCAATCAGCCCCAGCATTTT
13	TRBJ1-1	once	TRBV11-2	.	CASSASVNTEAFF	TGTGCCAGCAGCGCAAGCGTGAACACTGAAGCTTTCTTT
13	TRBJ2-5	.	TRBV4-1	.	CASSLTNGETQYF	TGCGCCAGCAGCCTCACGAACGGGGAGACCCAGTACTTC
17	TRBJ2-2	.	TRBV6-2/TRBV6-3	.	CASSKITGLPNTGELFF	TGTGCCAGCAGTAAGATTACAGGACTACCGAACACCGGGGAGCTGTTTTTT
13	TRBJ1-1	.	TRBV2	.	CASSYLRGTEAFF	TGTGCCAGCAGTTACTTAAGGGGCACTGAAGCTTTCTTT
14	TRBJ1-1	once	TRBV11-2	.	CASSSNRVNTEAFF	TGTGCCAGCAGCTCCAACAGGGTGAACACTGAAGCTTTCTTT
14	TRBJ2-7	.	TRBV19	.	CASSISSSSYEQYF	TGTGCCAGTAGTATTAGCAGTAGCTCCTACGAGCAGTACTTC
15	TRBJ2-2	.	TRBV6-5	TRBD1	CASGDWDSRTGELFF	TGTGCCAGCGGGGATTGGGACAGCCGAACCGGGGAGCTGTTTTTT
14	TRBJ1-5	.	TRBV12-5	.	CASGPGQNNQPQHF	TGTGCTAGTGGTCCCGGACAGAACAATCAGCCCCAGCATTTT
13	TRBJ1-4	few	TRBV9	.	CASSRGAAEKLFF	TGTGCCAGCAGCCGGGGGGCGGCTGAAAAACTGTTTTTT
17	TRBJ2-2	.	TRBV7-3	.	CASSAGLAGGIPGELFF	TGTGCCAGCAGCGCCGGTCTGGCAGGGGGGATTCCCGGGGAGCTGTTTTTT
17	TRBJ2-3	.	TRBV14	.	CASSQARGHLLADTQYF	TGTGCCAGCAGCCAAGCTCGGGGGCATCTCCTAGCAGATACGCAGTATTTT
17	TRBJ2-3	once	TRBV28	TRBD1	CASSTGTAPRAPDTQYF	TGTGCCAGCAGTACCGGGACAGCCCCAAGGGCTCCAGATACGCAGTATTTT
12	TRBJ1-1	.	TRBV19	.	CASSVTGTEAFF	TGTGCCAGTAGTGTCACAGGGACTGAAGCTTTCTTT
13	TRBJ1-6	few	TRBV6-5	.	CASSYRAHSPLHF	TGTGCCAGCAGTTACCGGGCTCACTCACCCCTCCACTTT